Below are 21 T cell receptor beta chains sequenced from a single sample in a study of PD-1 blockade in classical Hodgkin lymphoma. This sample's time point: newly diagnosed, previously untreated cHL patient sample. Clones were read by immunoSEQ multiplex PCR, and TCRdb kept only the in-frame ones, dropping some. The data show roughly 77,000 clones, roughly 93% seen once. The sample consisted of peripheral blood mononuclear cells (PBMCs). These receptors came from a human donor with classical Hodgkin lymphoma.

CDR3 DNA sequence: TGCAGCGTTGAAGAGGGCATCTTGAGCGGGGAGCTGTTTTTT. Translation: CSVEEGILSGELFF. The chain has TRBV29-1 and TRBJ2-2, with unresolved D. Per germline, CDR1 SQVTM and CDR2 ANQGSEA. CDR3 length: 14 residues. V was shortened by 0 bases and J by 7 bases, with 12 bases between the two germline ends.

The chain uses TRBV25-1 and TRBJ1-2; D is unclear. Germline loops: CDR1 MGHDK, CDR2 SYGVNS. Deletions cut 1 base from V and 6 bases from J, with 6 bases between. The CDR3 is 12 residues long. CDR3 region: CASSESHNGYTF. CDR3 in DNA: TGTGCCAGCAGTGAATCCCATAATGGCTACACCTTC.

The chain has TRBV9 and TRBJ1-1, with D unclear. Germline CDR1 reads SGDLS; CDR2 reads YYNGEE. Trimming pared 6 bases from V and 2 bases from J, leaving 8 bases between. This CDR3 contains 12 residues. This CDR3 is CASKGANTEAFF. In nucleotides, the CDR3 is TGTGCCAGCAAGGGAGCCAACACTGAAGCTTTCTTT.

This chain links TRBV7-8 with TRBJ1-1; no reliable D call. The CDR3 is 13 amino acids. Trimming left V 5 bases short and J 1 base short, with 8 bases between. Per the germline V gene, CDR1 is SGHVS and CDR2 is FQNEAQ. CDR3 sequence reads: CASSLRENTEAFF. CDR3 in DNA: TGTGCCAGCAGCCTCCGGGAGAACACTGAAGCTTTCTTT. The variable domain in full, completed from reference TRBV7-8 and TRBJ1-1, reads GAGVSQSPRYKVAKRGQDVALRCDPISGHVSLFWYQQALGQGPEFLTYFQNEAQLDKSGLPSDRFFAERPEGSVSTLKIQRTQQEDSAVYLCASSLRENTEAFFGQGTRLTVV.

The rearrangement joins TRBV9 to TRBJ2-7, with D perhaps matching TRBD1 or TRBD2 (6 bases each). Germline-derived CDR1 and CDR2 are SGDLS and YYNGEE. CDR3 length equals 15 residues. Trimming left V 2 bases short and J 3 bases short, with 15 bases between. In nucleotides, the CDR3 is TGTGCCAGCAGCGTTAGACCGGGGGCCGTCTACGAGCAGTACTTC. Protein sequence: CASSVRPGAVYEQYF. Based on the CDR3 plus reference TRBV9 and TRBJ2-7, the full variable domain is DSGVTQTPKHLITATGQRVTLRCSPRSGDLSVYWYQQSLDQGLQFLIQYYNGEERAKGNILERFSAQQFPDLHSELNLSSLELGDSALYFCASSVRPGAVYEQYFGPGTRLTVT.

J is TRBJ2-3 and V is TRBV6-1; TRBD1 agrees at 9 bases. From germline, CDR1 is MNHNS and CDR2 SASEGT. V lost 2 bases and J lost 1; bases outside the gene matches: 4. The CDR3 is 16 residues long. This CDR3 reads CASSETGGAGTDTQYF. CDR3 nucleotide sequence: TGTGCCAGCAGTGAAACAGGGGGCGCCGGCACAGATACGCAGTATTTT.

Turning to this clone: The germline gene is not matched at one end of the junction; a read error may be the cause. The V gene is TRBV6-5, the J gene TRBJ2-3; the match to TRBD2 covers 9 bases. The CDR3 extends over 13 amino acids. Germline CDR1 MNHEY, CDR2 SVGAGI. CDR3 sequence: CASSYSRSGGPFF. CDR3 sequence (DNA): TGTGCCAGCAGTTACTCGAGGAGCGGGGGGCCCTTTTTT.

There are a few counts of this clone. V usage is TRBV19 and J usage is TRBJ2-3, with no clear D. Per germline, CDR1 LNHDA and CDR2 SQIVND (reference sequence). CDR3 length: 15 residues. Trimming stripped 5 bases from V and 2 bases from J, with 14 bases between. For the CDR3, the DNA is TGTGCCAGTAGTGCGACCCAGAGAAACACAGATACGCAGTATTTT. Translating it yields CASSATQRNTDTQYF. The full variable domain, rest sourced from reference TRBV19 and TRBJ2-3, is DGGITQSPKYLFRKEGQNVTLSCEQNLNHDAMYWYRQDPGQGLRLIYYSQIVNDFQKGDIAEGYSVSREKKESFPLTVTSAQKNPTAFYLCASSATQRNTDTQYFGPGTRLTVL.

The chain links TRBV28 to TRBJ2-7; perhaps TRBD2 as D (6 bases). The CDR3 is 14 amino acids. CDR1 is MDHEN and CDR2 is SYDVKM in the germline V gene. The ends were cut back, 7 bases at V and 2 bases at J, with 15 bases in the middle. The CDR3 DNA reads TGTGCCAGCACTAGGCGGGGTTCTGCCTACGAGCAGTACTTC. Residues: CASTRRGSAYEQYF.

The chain combines TRBV7-6 with TRBJ2-1, with 10 bases identical to TRBD2. The CDR3 sequence is 17 residues long. Germline CDR1 SGHVS, CDR2 FNYEAQ. The V and J ends lost 5 bases and 0 bases, in that order; junction bases with no gene match: 7. The chain's CDR3 is CASSASGGAVSYNEQFF. The CDR3 DNA follows: TGTGCCAGCAGCGCGAGCGGGGGGGCAGTCTCCTACAATGAGCAGTTCTTC.

The gene calls are TRBV5-1 and TRBJ2-7; 8 bases fit TRBD1. The CDR3 loop spans 12 amino acids. With 4 bases clipped from V and 4 bases from J, the junction kept 1 base outside the gene matches. The germline V gene encodes CDR1 SGHRS and CDR2 YFSETQ. The CDR3 coding sequence is TGCGCCAGCAGCGGACAGGGATACGAGCAGTACTTC. Protein sequence: CASSGQGYEQYF.

The rearrangement links TRBV28 to TRBJ1-2; the D gene is possibly TRBD1 (5 bases). V gave up 6 bases and J gave up 5 bases, with 22 bases separating them. The CDR3 totals 16 residues. Germline loops: CDR1 MDHEN, CDR2 SYDVKM. CDR3 amino acids: CASSPFQGGGAYGYTF. As DNA, the CDR3 is TGTGCCAGCAGCCCCTTCCAGGGTGGAGGGGCTTATGGCTACACCTTC.

The rearrangement uses TRBV20-1 and TRBJ2-1; tentatively, D is TRBD2 (7 bases). This CDR3 is 11 amino acids long. The V gene lost 7 bases and the J gene lost 10 bases, with 14 bases spanning the gap. CDR1 DFQATT and CDR2 SNEGSKA come from the germline V gene (reference sequence). The DNA for the CDR3 is TGCAGTGTCACGAGGGGGGGCGAGCAGTTCTTC. Translation gives CSVTRGGEQFF.

CDR3: CASRKDGEGEQYF. CDR3 nucleotide sequence: TGTGCCAGCAGAAAGGACGGGGAGGGCGAGCAGTACTTC. The chain carries TRBV6-6 and TRBJ2-7; 7 nucleotides agree with TRBD2. The CDR3 is 13 residues long. Looked up from germline, CDR1 is MNHNY and CDR2 is SVGAGI (reference sequence). The J segment lost 6 bases and the V segment lost 6 bases, leaving 8 bases of the junction unmatched.

V and J are TRBV28 and TRBJ2-7, with 7 bases matching TRBD2. Unmatched junction bases numbered 4, after V lost 4 bases and J lost 4 bases. CDR1 is MDHEN, CDR2 SYDVKM, per germline. This CDR3 has 13 residues. The CDR3 DNA follows: TGTGCCAGCAGTTCCGGGACTATATACGAGCAGTACTTC. It translates to CASSSGTIYEQYF.

The chain uses TRBV7-9 and TRBJ1-1; D possibly corresponds to TRBD1 (5 bases). The CDR3 runs to 15 residues. Germline loops: CDR1 SEHNR, CDR2 FQNEAQ (reference sequence). V lost 4 bases and J 4 bases, leaving 16 bases between the germline ends. CDR3 amino acids: CASSSLAGRGTEAFF. The CDR3 DNA sequence: TGTGCCAGCAGCTCATTAGCAGGGAGGGGCACTGAAGCTTTCTTT.

The chain combines TRBV19 with TRBJ2-7; D ambiguous. Deletions cut 4 bases from V and 2 bases from J, with 9 bases between. This CDR3 is 13 amino acids long. CDR1 is LNHDA and CDR2 is SQIVND in the germline V gene (reference sequence). The CDR3 here is CASSTQITYEQYF. As DNA, the CDR3 is TGTGCCAGTAGTACGCAAATTACCTACGAGCAGTACTTC. The variable domain in full, completed from reference TRBV19 and TRBJ2-7, reads DGGITQSPKYLFRKEGQNVTLSCEQNLNHDAMYWYRQDPGQGLRLIYYSQIVNDFQKGDIAEGYSVSREKKESFPLTVTSAQKNPTAFYLCASSTQITYEQYFGPGTRLTVT.

The chain couples TRBV5-6 to TRBJ2-1; 8 positions agree with TRBD1. Germline assignment: CDR1 SGHDT and CDR2 YYEEEE. CDR3 length: 15 residues. V dropped 3 bases and J dropped 6; count of bases not matched to a gene: 8. The CDR3: CASSSRTGYGNEQFF. The CDR3 DNA reads TGTGCCAGCAGCTCCCGGACAGGGTACGGCAATGAGCAGTTCTTC.

This rearrangement joins TRBV19 to TRBJ2-7, with D perhaps TRBD2 (5 bases). The V and J ends lost 4 bases and 1 base respectively, with 14 bases between them. The CDR3 covers 15 residues. Germline V CDR1 and CDR2: LNHDA, SQIVND (reference sequence). CDR3 in amino acids: CASSTRGRESYEQYF. The DNA for the CDR3 is TGTGCCAGTAGTACCCGAGGTCGGGAATCCTACGAGCAGTACTTC.

CDR3 coding DNA: TGTGCCAGCATCCTGTGGCAGGACGGAGCTAACTATGGCTACACCTTC. This sequence encodes CASILWQDGANYGYTF. This chain links TRBV25-1 with TRBJ1-2; D is ambiguous. Germline V gives CDR1 MGHDK, CDR2 SYGVNS. This CDR3 region has 16 residues. V gave up 7 bases and J gave up 0 bases, with 18 bases separating them.

V usage is TRBV6-6 and J usage is TRBJ1-2; D is unclear. The CDR3 spans 14 residues. The V end was cut by 2 bases, the J end by 5 bases, with 12 bases between. Germline CDR1 MNHNY, CDR2 SVGAGI (reference sequence). The DNA for the CDR3 is TGTGCCAGCAGTTACGCCCAGCCGAATTATGGCTACACCTTC. Residues: CASSYAQPNYGYTF.